This entry concerns a single TCR beta chain. Its target antigen remains unknown. No quality values exist for individual bases; no much larger clone is one base distant. CDR1 and CDR2 (GTSNPN, SVGIG) derive from the germline V gene (reference sequence). Germline trimming: 3 bases from V, 4 bases from J; junction bases outside gene matches: 14. The CDR3 goes from the cysteine to the phenylalanine over 16 residues. Of all the DNA, just the CDR3 is kept, 48 bases in frame from base 1. The data stem from a study of cytomegalovirus exposure and HLA in healthy donors (TCRdb year 2017). In the study overall: According to an earlier analysis of 587 of the donors, about 179 million T cells yielded some 110 million unique TCR beta sequences and about 300 Gb of sequence data. The T cell repertoires of roughly 660 subjects were profiled by immunosequencing and related to cytomegalovirus serostatus. An earlier analysis of roughly 600 of the donors used high-throughput TCR beta sequencing to judge whether each TCR beta V gene segment behaved as functional or pseudogenic. An early release covering some 640 HLA-typed donors comprised approximately 300 gigabases of sequencing data and tens of millions of unique TCR sequences. The study combined high-throughput TCR immunosequencing, statistical association of individual TCRs with disease status, and machine learning to predict cytomegalovirus infection status. In a later genetic analysis, genome-wide SNP genotypes for 398 of the 666 donors were used, and that subset was treated as a discovery cohort. Rather than using new phenotypic data, the later analysis identified candidate immune exposures from TCR beta sequences and from how often those sequences occurred across donors. Of the roughly 410 genotyped donors, 81% were placed in the genetic ancestry cluster associated with self-reported Caucasian donors. The number of donors typed differed by locus, with about 629-630 for A, B, C, DRB1 and DQB1, more than 500 for DQA1, 600 to 610 for DPA1, and 400 to 490 for DPB1. Alongside the repertoire data, information on donor age, sex, ethnicity and CMV serostatus was compiled. In a later analysis, previously published TCR beta repertoires from 666 donors were re-analyzed and high-resolution HLA genotyping was added so that TCR occurrence patterns could be studied. The study aimed to test whether signatures of past pathogen exposure could be identified by cataloging public T cell receptors. Along with the roughly 670-subject first cohort, a separate validation cohort of over 90 different subjects was used. Class I and class II HLA loci were covered by the typing at four-digit resolution. Because of strong linkage in the cohort, five DR-DQ haplotypes were treated as single units for association and clustering. Among 350 to 400 genotyped donors of the cohort, an average of approximately 250,000 unique TCR beta nucleotide sequences were sequenced per donor, 15% to 20% of them non-productive. All discovery cohort repertoires had been generated on a single sequencing platform. Study-wide findings and limitations: Specific HLA alleles were associated with 15,000 to 20,000 TCR beta sequences at a false discovery rate of 0.05 in a later analysis. Linkage disequilibrium might explain the correlated functional status among segregating V segments, but an unknown experimental factor could not be excluded. An earlier analysis of roughly 570 of the donors showed that most TCR beta V segments appeared in productive rearrangements either about 90% or about 30% of the time, which broadly matched IMGT annotations. In the study, 150 to 200 TCR beta chains were listed as associated with cytomegalovirus. HLA typing was unavailable for some donors at each locus, so association tests used only the typed subset. In a later analysis, TCR association rates were found to vary across HLA loci, with the most associated TCRs seen for DRB1 alleles and the fewest for HLA-C alleles. Some IMGT-functional V segments, including TRBV6-2 and TRBV6-3, could not be distinguished by the 87-base-pair reads and were therefore excluded. Most CMV-associated TCR beta chains appeared to be HLA-restricted in a later analysis, and the HLA associations seemed to be driven largely by CMV exposure. The classifier was reported to diagnose cytomegalovirus status with high specificity and sensitivity in both the original cohort and the validation cohort. CMV serostatus was the only immune exposure information available for the cohort. Compared with equally common non-associated chains, HLA-associated TCR beta chains in a later analysis were more clonally expanded and had lower generation probabilities. A later genetic analysis associated a missense DCLRE1C variant with V-gene and J-gene trimming of TCR beta chains, and an independent cohort replicated the association. In this cohort, only TCR beta chains were sequenced, and detectable features were limited by the absence of alpha or paired-chain data. Most TCR sequences were seen in very few donors, while some public TCRs were found in many individuals. Strong co-occurrence of HLA alleles, especially DR and DQ, made assigning TCR associations to individual alleles difficult. The authors suggested that the approach could potentially be generalized to other disease states and immunological phenotypes. Three of the identified cytomegalovirus-associated TCR beta chains were confirmed in vitro to be specific for cytomegalovirus antigens. In a later analysis, several top co-occurrence clusters were reported to appear linked to parvovirus B19, influenza, CMV and Epstein-Barr virus. A further reported finding was that TCR beta sequences accurately predicted the HLA-A and HLA-B alleles for most subjects in the first cohort. The sequencing pipeline was judged likely to have produced a cluster of highly shared sequence variants as a technical artifact. In a later genetic analysis, fewer N-insertions in productive TCRs were reported among donors in an Asian-associated ancestry cluster than the roughly 700-donor mean. Because counts were too low, 15 to 20 rarely observed V segments, including chromosome 9 orphons, were excluded from the earlier analysis of about 500 of the donors. Sequencing depth was assumed to be roughly uniform across donors in the presence/absence analyses, though that assumption may not hold.

In total, approximately 690 healthy bone marrow donors made up the cohort. All cohort members were sampled while nominally healthy, although unrecorded immune exposures were likely present. The donor was CMV seronegative and was included in the group of under 450 seronegative cohort members. A peripheral blood sample was collected from each donor, and TCR beta sequencing was performed on peripheral blood mononuclear cells. The Qiagen DNeasy Blood Extraction Kit was used to extract genomic DNA from the blood cell samples. Library prep was done by the immunoSEQ multiplex PCR assay. For the multiplex PCR, a mixture combining 60 forward primers for TCR Vbeta segments and 13 reverse primers for TCR Jbeta segments was used. The CDR3 region of rearranged TCR beta genes was amplified from genomic DNA with a multiplex PCR assay. The amplified TCR beta libraries were sequenced on the Illumina HiSeq System as 87-base-pair reads. The authors processed their data as follows. In a later analysis, some 80 million unique TCR beta chains were counted across the 650 to 750 repertoires, and roughly 11 million of these chains were shared by at least two donors. To remove PCR and sequencing errors, raw reads were error-corrected and collapsed into unique sequences using a nearest-neighbor algorithm that merged closely related sequences. CDR3 sequences were aligned to IMGT reference sequences to assign V, D and J gene segments. For a sequence to be retained, at least a six-nucleotide match to both a V gene segment and a J gene segment was required. A rearrangement counted as productive if the CDR3 had no stop codons and remained in frame with V and J, and every other rearrangement counted as non-productive. Following IMGT convention, CDR3 was defined as the stretch from the second conserved V-encoded cysteine up to the conserved J-encoded phenylalanine. Sequences without an unambiguous match to a single V gene segment were excluded from the earlier analysis of approximately 600 of the donors. An earlier analysis of a few hundred of the donors classified V segments as functional when productive rearrangements were above 56.7% and as segregating when the standard deviation between donors was above 5%. To diagnose cytomegalovirus status from the catalog of TCR beta chain sequences, a statistical classification framework was built. In a later analysis, V and J genes were assigned by comparing TCR nucleotide sequences against IMGT/GENE-DB human TR gene sequences. Using the TCRdist pipeline, a later analysis assigned CDR3 sequences along with most-parsimonious VDJ recombination scenarios. In a later analysis, every TCR beta chain was defined by the combination of its CDR3 amino acid sequence and its V-gene family, and reads without a unique V-gene family were dropped. To address suspected cross-contamination and a sequencing artifact, a later analysis removed approximately 590 highly shared, low-generation-probability nucleotide sequences. For each public chain, a later analysis derived a clonal expansion index from normalized ranks of inferred template counts within each repertoire. In a later analysis, generation probabilities were computed using a VDJ recombination model fitted to out-of-frame rearrangements, and the results were checked against IGoR. In a later analysis, hypergeometric tests were used to score TCR-TCR, TCR-HLA and TCR-CMV co-occurrence, with a repertoire-size bias correction applied to TCR pairs. A later analysis estimated false discovery rates by permuting HLA or CMV assignments 20 times. In a later analysis, co-occurring TCRs were grouped using DBSCAN, and TCRdist sequence similarity was added for clustering within HLA-allele-positive subsets. Repertoires with fewer than 30,000 or more than 120,000 public chains were left out of co-occurrence clustering, as were four to six repertoires with anomalous nucleotide sharing. TCRdb holds this immuneACCESS table with in-frame rearrangements only. Some clones are missing; in checked studies, unresolved V genes explain under half, and the rest has no known cause. V, J and clone size are taken as reported in that table, and D and trimming were inferred from the DNA itself. The sample table records about 180,000 clones; roughly 75% of these occur just once. Around 6% of the sample rests with the top ten.

Rearrangement joined TRBV30 to TRBJ1-2; 7 junctional bases match TRBD1. The sample taken for sequencing was PBMCs. The source is a man aged 35 to 55 in good health and CMV-seronegative. The DNA sequence is as follows: TGTGCCTGGAGCCGCTACCAGGGGGATTCCATCTATGGCTACACCTTC. Translated, it gives CAWSRYQGDSIYGYTF. Reference TRBV30 and TRBJ1-2 genes cover what lies past the CDR3, so the full variable domain is SQTIHQWPATLVQPVGSPLSLECTVEGTSNPNLYWYRQAAGRGLQLLFYSVGIGQISSEVPQNLSASRPQDRQFILSSKKLLLSDSGFYLCAWSRYQGDSIYGYTFGSGTRLTVV.